One sample yielded the 20 T cell receptor beta chains listed below, sequenced in a study of blood T cell repertoires in COVID-19. Libraries were prepared by immunoSEQ multiplex PCR; TCRdb keeps only in-frame clonotypes and omits some of them. Altogether about 150,000 clones are present, about 86% being singletons, with the ten largest covering 2.5% to 4%. The sample comprised peripheral blood. The receptors stem from a man aged 70-80 years with acute or convalescent COVID-19.

The chain is built from TRBV11-3 and TRBJ2-2, with 7 positions matching TRBD1. The CDR3 totals 18 residues. V lost 0 bases and J lost 0; bases outside the gene matches: 7. Per the germline V gene, CDR1 is SGHNT and CDR2 is YENEEA. In DNA form, the CDR3 reads TGTGCCAGCAGCTTAGAGCCGACAGGGCCGTCGAACACCGGGGAGCTGTTTTTT. Translated, it gives CASSLEPTGPSNTGELFF.

This clone was seen a handful of times. This chain links TRBV27 with TRBJ2-2, with 10 bases fitting TRBD1. This CDR3 has 17 amino acids. Germline V gene lookup returns CDR1 MNHEY and CDR2 SMNVEV (reference sequence). V lost 7 bases and J lost 0; bases outside the gene matches: 8. The CDR3 loop is CASMGDRGWANTGELFF. The CDR3 DNA follows: TGTGCCAGCATGGGGGACAGGGGTTGGGCGAACACCGGGGAGCTGTTTTTT.

The rearrangement uses TRBV12-3 or TRBV12-4 and TRBJ1-5; D gene uncertain. The CDR3 has 13 amino acids. V gave up 2 bases and J gave up 6 bases, with 8 bases separating them. The CDR3 spells CASSLSGIQPQHF. CDR3 DNA: TGTGCCAGCAGTTTATCGGGGATTCAGCCCCAGCATTTT.

The chain joins TRBV12-3 or TRBV12-4 to TRBJ1-2, with 10 bases fitting TRBD1. The ends lost 5 bases at V and 8 bases at J; junction bases unmatched: 5. The CDR3 spans 13 residues. The CDR3 here is CASSPTGGKGYTF. The DNA for the CDR3 is TGTGCCAGCAGTCCGACAGGGGGCAAGGGCTACACCTTC.

This chain uses TRBV4-3 with TRBJ1-6, with 7 positions matching TRBD1. The V gene's germline CDR1 is LGHNA and CDR2 YSLEER. CDR3 size: 17 residues. V dropped 0 bases and J dropped 9; count of bases not matched to a gene: 11. CDR3 protein: CASSQERRGPGGSPLHF. The CDR3 region has the DNA TGCGCCAGCAGCCAAGAGAGAAGAGGGCCAGGGGGTTCACCCCTCCACTTT.

This chain links TRBV28 with TRBJ1-5, with D maybe TRBD1 (5 bases). Per the germline V gene, CDR1 is MDHEN and CDR2 is SYDVKM. Trimming removed 3 bases at V and 0 bases at J, with 12 bases between. The CDR3 has 16 residues. The CDR3 DNA sequence: TGTGCCAGCAGTTTGGGGTCAGGGATTAGCAATCAGCCCCAGCATTTT. This sequence encodes CASSLGSGISNQPQHF.

Concerning this clone: The DNA is left out, because the CDR3 cannot be placed on it with certainty; the CDR3 is given as TCRdb lists it. V usage is TRBV28 and J usage is TRBJ1-5; the D call TRBD1 from the table was never checked on the DNA. CDR1 and CDR2 (germline): MDHEN, SYDVKM. The CDR3 has 13 amino acids, counting both end residues. CDR3 amino acids: CASSSSGQQPQHF.

The chain links TRBV27 to TRBJ2-1; TRBD1 matches at 11 bases. Per germline, CDR1 MNHEY and CDR2 SMNVEV (reference sequence). The V segment lost 6 bases and the J segment 3 bases; nucleotides outside the gene matches: 7. This CDR3 spans 16 amino acids. CDR3 in DNA: TGTGCCAGCAGGCTAGTGGGGACAGGGGGCTACAATGAGCAGTTCTTC. It specifies CASRLVGTGGYNEQFF.

This chain links TRBV20-1 with TRBJ2-1; D is unresolved. The CDR3 runs to 14 residues. Germline V gene data show CDR1 as DFQATT and CDR2 as SNEGSKA (reference sequence). Trimming took off 3 bases at V and 4 bases at J, with 13 bases between the two ends. In DNA form, the CDR3 reads TGCAGTGCTAGTCCCCTCTCACGGTACAATGAGCAGTTCTTC. The encoded protein is CSASPLSRYNEQFF.

The V call is TRBV4-3, the J call TRBJ2-1, with D unclear. The CDR3 is made up of 16 amino acids. In germline, CDR1 is LGHNA, CDR2 YSLEER. Trimming removed 1 base at V and 2 bases at J, with 12 bases between. CDR3 sequence (DNA): TGCGCCAGCAGCCAAGGGATCACTAACGCCTACAATGAGCAGTTCTTC. Encoded protein: CASSQGITNAYNEQFF.

The chain has TRBV5-1 and TRBJ2-5; perhaps TRBD2 as D (7 bases). V was cut by 1 base and J by 3 bases, with 16 bases left in between. The CDR3 extends over 16 amino acids. Germline V CDR1 and CDR2: SGHRS, YFSETQ. CDR3 sequence reads: CASSLQTGGGEETQYF. The DNA of the CDR3 is TGCGCCAGCAGCTTGCAAACAGGAGGGGGGGAAGAGACCCAGTACTTC.

The chain employs TRBV25-1 and TRBJ2-2; 9 bases are a match to TRBD1. J was trimmed by 6 bases and V by 5 bases; bases with no gene match: 7. Germline CDR1 MGHDK, CDR2 SYGVNS. This CDR3 has 15 amino acids. The CDR3 nucleotides read TGTGCCAGCAGTCTCCCCGGGACAGGGTCCGGGGAGCTGTTTTTT. Protein sequence: CASSLPGTGSGELFF.

V and J are TRBV12-3 or TRBV12-4 and TRBJ2-7; tentatively, D is TRBD1 (6 bases). The CDR3 is made up of 13 amino acids. The V gene lost 6 bases and the J gene lost 6 bases, with 15 bases spanning the gap. CDR3 in DNA: TGTGCCAGCAGCCTTGGACAGTACTCCGAGCAGTACTTC. It is translated as CASSLGQYSEQYF.

The chain employs TRBV5-1 and TRBJ1-2, with D possibly matching TRBD1 (6 bases). Per the germline V gene, CDR1 is SGHRS and CDR2 is YFSETQ. V lost 0 bases to trimming and J lost 5 bases, with 17 bases between them. The CDR3 is made up of 16 amino acids. Written as DNA, the CDR3 is TGCGCCAGCAGCTTGGGCAAAACAGGGCCGACTTATGGCTACACCTTC. It translates to CASSLGKTGPTYGYTF.

V usage is TRBV18 and J usage is TRBJ2-5; 8 bases line up with TRBD1. The CDR3 has 16 residues. J gave up 5 bases and V 3 bases, and 11 bases lay outside the gene matches. Germline V gives CDR1 KGHSH, CDR2 LQKENI. The CDR3 DNA reads as TGTGCCAGCTCACCCGGACAGGGAGGAAGGAAGGAGACCCAGTACTTC. It encodes CASSPGQGGRKETQYF.

The genes are TRBV6-4 and TRBJ2-7, with 9 bases that match TRBD2. Germline V gene sequence: CDR1 MRHNA, CDR2 SNTAGT. CDR3 length: 15 residues. V gave up 10 bases and J gave up 6 bases; unmatched junction bases: 16. The CDR3 DNA reads TGTGCCACTTCCAAAGATGGGGTAGCGGGAGCCGAGCAGTACTTC. It encodes CATSKDGVAGAEQYF.

This chain connects TRBV27 to TRBJ2-3; D is undetermined. The CDR3 contains 14 residues. Trimming left V 1 base short and J 4 bases short, with 9 bases between. The germline V gene has CDR1 MNHEY and CDR2 SMNVEV (reference sequence). CDR3 in amino acids: CASSLLTPPDTQYF. The CDR3 DNA follows: TGTGCCAGCAGTTTATTGACTCCCCCAGATACGCAGTATTTT.

The chain has TRBV18 and TRBJ1-1; D remains unclear. This CDR3 has 14 amino acids. CDR1 is KGHSH, CDR2 LQKENI, per germline. V was cut by 1 base and J by 4 bases, with 10 bases left in between. In DNA, the CDR3 is TGTGCCAGCTCACCACGGCCGTCGGGCACTGAAGCTTTCTTT. This codes for CASSPRPSGTEAFF.

CDR3 residues: CASSPSGAYSTDTQYF. CDR3 DNA sequence: TGTGCCAGCTCACCCAGCGGGGCGTATAGCACAGATACGCAGTATTTT. The chain has TRBV18 and TRBJ2-3; 7 bases agree with TRBD2. CDR3 length equals 16 residues. Trimming took 3 bases from V and 0 from J; bases not matched to a gene: 6. Germline CDR1 reads KGHSH; CDR2 reads LQKENI.

The chain combines TRBV27 with TRBJ1-1, with TRBD1 identical over 7 bases. The CDR3 runs 13 residues. Trimming at V came to 3 bases and at J to 3 bases, leaving 1 base not matched to a gene. In germline, CDR1 is MNHEY, CDR2 SMNVEV (reference sequence). DNA of the CDR3: TGTGCCAGCAGTTTTGACAGGGACACTGAAGCTTTCTTT. Protein: CASSFDRDTEAFF.